This T cell receptor (beta chain) was profiled in a study of human T cells and chemical hapten exposure. The V end lost 2 bases, the J end lost 2 bases, and 13 bases lay between the germline ends. There are 15 residues in the CDR3. Looked up from germline, CDR1 is SGHAT and CDR2 is FQNNGV. Stated time point: patch test 3, about 24 weeks after DPC sensitization. As for treatment: therapeutic diphenylcyclopropenone sensitization with weekly scalp DPC. TCRdb re-analysed the RACE reads in MiXCR, keeping a single row per CDR3 protein. Of more than 95,000 distinct CDR3 sequences in the sample, 25% to 35% are singletons; the top ten hold 10%.

The clonotype originates from a man between 35 and 55 years old with alopecia areata. Some clones in this sample may be carry-over from other donors' samples. This chain connects TRBV11-2 to TRBJ2-7, with D uncertain. Sequenced here: whole blood, sampled in connection with sensitization to the hapten diphenylcyclopropenone (DPC). CDR3 in amino acids: CASSLFRAGPYEQYF. The CDR3, as DNA: TGTGCCAGCAGCTTATTCCGCGCCGGTCCCTACGAGCAGTACTTC. The complete variable domain, with remaining parts taken from reference TRBV11-2 and TRBJ2-7, reads EAGVAQSPRYKIIEKRQSVAFWCNPISGHATLYWYQQILGQGPKLLIQFQNNGVVDDSQLPKDRFSAERLKGVDSTLKIQPAKLEDSAVYLCASSLFRAGPYEQYFGPGTRLTVT.